Following are 30 T cell receptor beta chains from one sample sequenced in a study of blood T cell repertoires in COVID-19. TCRdb's copy holds only in-frame clones and misses some; the assay was immunoSEQ multiplex PCR. The sample consists of approximately 190,000 clones, approximately 90% of them appearing once. Sequencing was done on a sample of peripheral blood. These receptors were taken from a woman in her thirties or forties who had recovered from COVID-19.

The sample holds one count of this clone. The chain combines TRBV27 with TRBJ2-3, with 10 nucleotides matching TRBD2. The length of the CDR3 is 15 residues. Germline-derived CDR1 and CDR2 are MNHEY and SMNVEV (reference sequence). The trim removed 2 bases at V and 6 bases at J, leaving 5 bases unmatched. CDR3 in DNA: TGTGCCAGCAGTTTAGCTAGCGGGAGCTTGGATACGCAGTATTTT. Protein: CASSLASGSLDTQYF.

This clone was detected only a few times. J is TRBJ1-3 and V is TRBV6-6, with D maybe TRBD1 (6 bases). V was cut by 2 bases and J by 3 bases, with 14 bases left in between. Germline V gene sequence: CDR1 MNHNY, CDR2 SVGAGI (reference sequence). The CDR3 consists of 16 residues. CDR3 protein: CASSYPARGFGNTIYF. The CDR3 DNA is TGTGCCAGCAGTTACCCGGCGAGGGGGTTTGGAAACACCATATATTTT.

This clone showed up just once. This chain connects TRBV27 to TRBJ2-1, with 13 bases matching TRBD2. The J segment lost 6 bases and the V segment lost 3 bases, leaving 5 bases of the junction unmatched. The CDR3 covers 16 residues. Germline V lookup: CDR1 MNHEY, CDR2 SMNVEV (reference sequence). The CDR3 bases are TGTGCCAGCAGTTTCTACCGACTAGCGGGAGGCAATGAGCAGTTCTTC. It specifies CASSFYRLAGGNEQFF.

Remarks on this clone: The DNA is omitted, as the CDR3 cannot be located on it reliably, and the CDR3 follows TCRdb's listing. The rearrangement uses TRBV27 and TRBJ1-5; the D call TRBD1 from the table was never checked on the DNA. The CDR3 spans 14 amino acids, including both terminal residues. Germline CDR1 is MNHEY and CDR2 is SMNVEV (reference sequence). Here the CDR3 reads CASSTSTVNQPQHF.

As DNA, the CDR3 is TGCAGTGCTAGTGATACTAGCGGGAGAGGTACCGGGGAGCTGTTTTTT. Translation: CSASDTSGRGTGELFF. The rearrangement links TRBV20-1 to TRBJ2-2; 11 bases agree with TRBD2. The CDR3 totals 16 residues. CDR1 and CDR2 from the germline V gene are DFQATT and SNEGSKA (reference sequence). J was trimmed by 5 bases and V by 3 bases; bases with no gene match: 8.

V is TRBV29-1 and J is TRBJ2-5; possible D gene TRBD2, 6 bases. The CDR3 length is 13 residues. CDR1 is SQVTM, CDR2 ANQGSEA, per germline. The V gene lost 6 bases and the J gene lost 3 bases, with 14 bases spanning the gap. The CDR3 nucleotides are TGCAGCGTACTGGAGCGGAGGGAAGAGACCCAGTACTTC. This gives the protein CSVLERREETQYF. Together with reference TRBV29-1 and TRBJ2-5, the CDR3 gives the full variable domain: SAVISQKPSRDICQRGTSLTIQCQVDSQVTMMFWYRQQPGQSLTLIATANQGSEATYESGFVIDKFPISRPNLTFSTLTVSNMSPEDSSIYLCSVLERREETQYFGPGTRLLVL.

The genes are TRBV6-2 or TRBV6-3 and TRBJ2-7, with a weak D call TRBD1 (6 bases). The CDR3 runs 12 residues. Germline V gene lookup returns CDR1 MNHEY and CDR2 SVGEGT. Trimming removed 6 bases from V and 6 bases from J, with 12 bases in between. CDR3 residues: CASSTGPREQYF. The CDR3 nucleotides are TGTGCCAGCAGCACAGGGCCCCGCGAGCAGTACTTC.

The V gene is TRBV3-1 (or the pseudogene TRBV3-2), the J gene TRBJ1-2, with 10 bases identical to TRBD1. Trimming at V came to 1 base and at J to 5 bases, leaving 1 base not matched to a gene. CDR1 is LGHDT, CDR2 YNNKEL, per germline (reference sequence). The CDR3 sequence is 14 residues long. The DNA for the CDR3 is TGTGCCAGCAGCCAAGGGACAGGGGGGTATGGCTACACCTTC. This gives the protein CASSQGTGGYGYTF.

V gene TRBV7-9 combines with J gene TRBJ2-1; perhaps TRBD2 as D (6 bases). The germline V and J ends were trimmed by 5 bases and 8 bases, with 25 bases remaining between them. The germline gives CDR1 SEHNR, CDR2 FQNEAQ (reference sequence). The CDR3 runs to 17 residues. Here the CDR3 DNA reads TGTGCCAGCAGCCCCGACCCCCCACTAGCCCAGCGGGATGAGCAGTTCTTC. This encodes CASSPDPPLAQRDEQFF. The variable domain in full, with the rest retrieved from reference TRBV7-9 and TRBJ2-1, is DTGVSQNPRHKITKRGQNVTFRCDPISEHNRLYWYRQTLGQGPEFLTYFQNEAQLEKSRLLSDRFSAERPKGSFSTLEIQRTEQGDSAMYLCASSPDPPLAQRDEQFFGPGTRLTVL.

The chain couples TRBV27 to TRBJ2-7; 8 bases match TRBD1. The germline gives CDR1 MNHEY, CDR2 SMNVEV (reference sequence). The CDR3 contains 13 residues. V trimming: 5 bases; J trimming: 7 bases; junction bases outside the gene matches: 7. CDR3 amino acids: CASSGGQGWEQYF. In DNA, the CDR3 is TGTGCCAGCAGTGGCGGACAGGGTTGGGAGCAGTACTTC.

The V call is TRBV29-1, the J call TRBJ2-7; D might be TRBD1 (5 bases). The CDR3 loop spans 13 amino acids. The V end was cut by 2 bases, the J end by 0 bases, with 8 bases between. The germline CDR1 and CDR2 sequences are SQVTM and ANQGSEA. DNA for the CDR3: TGCAGCGTTGAACAGACAGACTCCTACGAGCAGTACTTC. Protein: CSVEQTDSYEQYF.

The chain carries TRBV30 and TRBJ2-3, with 11 bases aligning to TRBD1. Looked up from germline, CDR1 is GTSNPN and CDR2 is SVGIG (reference sequence). The CDR3 is 15 residues long. With V trimmed by 3 bases and J by 4 bases, 6 bases remained unmatched. In DNA, the CDR3 is TGTGCCTGGAGCCGGGACAGGGGGATGGCAGATACGCAGTATTTT. Protein product: CAWSRDRGMADTQYF.

The chain recombines TRBV7-2 with TRBJ2-5; 8 bases match TRBD1. V shed 7 bases, J shed 4 bases, and the junction held 8 bases outside the gene matches. The CDR3 is 14 residues long. CDR1 is SGHTA, CDR2 FQGNSA, per germline. CDR3 amino acids: CASNRGKAAETQYF. CDR3 nucleotides: TGTGCCAGCAACAGGGGGAAGGCAGCAGAGACCCAGTACTTC.

The sample holds one count of this clone. CDR3 protein: CASSLTDYGYTF. In DNA, the CDR3 is TGTGCCAGCAGTTTAACAGATTATGGCTACACCTTC. This chain links TRBV28 with TRBJ1-2; D remains ambiguous. CDR1 and CDR2 from the germline V gene are MDHEN and SYDVKM. Trimming pared 2 bases from V and 5 bases from J, leaving 6 bases between. CDR3 length: 12 residues.

The V call is TRBV11-1, the J call TRBJ2-1; 12 bases agree with TRBD1. The ends lost 5 bases at V and 9 bases at J; junction bases unmatched: 11. The length of the CDR3 is 16 residues. The germline V gene has CDR1 SGHAT and CDR2 FQDESV (reference sequence). CDR3 in DNA: TGTGCCAGCAGCCCATACGGGACAGGGGGCTTTTTTGAGCAGTTCTTC. This codes for CASSPYGTGGFFEQFF.

The chain uses TRBV14 and TRBJ1-4, with TRBD1 matching 7 bases. The CDR3 has 15 amino acids. Trimming took 4 bases from V and 8 from J; bases not matched to a gene: 10. Germline assignment: CDR1 SGHDN and CDR2 FVKESK. Here the CDR3 DNA reads TGTGCCAGCAGCCTTCAGGGGGTAGTAGGCGAAAAACTGTTTTTT. It encodes CASSLQGVVGEKLFF.

This clone was seen many times. CDR3 loop: CASSQGVPGVSQPQHF. As DNA, the CDR3 is TGTGCCAGCAGCCAAGGGGTTCCAGGGGTGAGTCAGCCCCAGCATTTT. The chain combines TRBV3-1 (or the pseudogene TRBV3-2) with TRBJ1-5; tentative D call: TRBD1 (6 bases). The germline V gene has CDR1 LGHDT and CDR2 YNNKEL (reference sequence). The V gene lost 1 base and the J gene lost 6 bases, with 16 bases spanning the gap. The CDR3 covers 16 residues.

V usage is TRBV6-1 and J usage is TRBJ2-1; maybe TRBD2 (5 bases). V lost 0 bases to trimming and J lost 0 bases, with 6 bases between them. The CDR3 consists of 15 residues. CDR1 MNHNS and CDR2 SASEGT come from the germline V gene. DNA of the CDR3: TGTGCCAGCAGTGAAGCAGGGAGCTCCTACAATGAGCAGTTCTTC. This translates into CASSEAGSSYNEQFF.

As DNA, the CDR3 is TGTGCCAGCAGTCACGACCAAATAGCGGGAGAGAGGGCTGAGCAGTTCTTC. It yields the protein CASSHDQIAGERAEQFF. The gene calls are TRBV6-2 or TRBV6-3 and TRBJ2-1, with TRBD2 matching 9 bases. V dropped 5 bases and J dropped 9; count of bases not matched to a gene: 17. The CDR3 is 17 residues long. Germline CDR1 is MNHEY and CDR2 is SVGEGT.

The V and J genes are TRBV19 and TRBJ2-5; 10 positions match TRBD1. This CDR3 region has 15 residues. The germline gives CDR1 LNHDA, CDR2 SQIVND (reference sequence). Trimming at V came to 3 bases and at J to 5 bases, leaving 6 bases not matched to a gene. CDR3 sequence (DNA): TGTGCCAGTAGTATTGGACAGGGGGTTATGGAGACCCAGTACTTC. It codes for CASSIGQGVMETQYF.

The V and J genes are TRBV5-1 and TRBJ2-2, with D possibly TRBD2 on 6 matching bases. Germline CDR1 and CDR2: SGHRS and YFSETQ. V lost 1 base and J lost 5, with 6 bases in between. The CDR3 is 13 residues long. The CDR3 sequence: CASSLRETGELFF. The CDR3 DNA is TGCGCCAGCAGCTTGCGGGAGACCGGGGAGCTGTTTTTT.

Only one count was recorded for this clone. V gene TRBV4-1 combines with J gene TRBJ2-1, with a weak D call TRBD1 (5 bases). CDR1 and CDR2 (germline): MGHRA, YSYEKL. This CDR3 has 17 amino acids. Trimming shortened V by 2 bases and J by 0 bases, and 14 bases separated the two germline ends. The CDR3 sequence is CASSQLIDSYSYNEQFF. As DNA, the CDR3 is TGCGCCAGCAGCCAACTGATCGACAGTTACTCCTACAATGAGCAGTTCTTC.

The DNA for the CDR3 is TGTGCCAGCAGCTTATTAGCGGGAACCATGCCCAATGAGCAGTTCTTC. This codes for CASSLLAGTMPNEQFF. The chain couples TRBV9 to TRBJ2-1; 8 bases are shared with TRBD2. The CDR3 loop spans 16 amino acids. Trimming removed 4 bases from V and 6 bases from J; junction bases left unmatched: 12. Germline loops: CDR1 SGDLS, CDR2 YYNGEE.

V and J are TRBV11-2 and TRBJ2-5; 7 bases fit TRBD1. The CDR3 is 17 amino acids. The junction had 10 bases not matched to a gene; V was cut back by 2 bases and J by 1 base. Germline-derived CDR1 and CDR2 are SGHAT and FQNNGV. CDR3 sequence: CASSLSRPGQAQETQYF. Here the CDR3 DNA reads TGTGCCAGCAGCTTATCCCGGCCCGGACAGGCCCAAGAGACCCAGTACTTC.

The rearrangement uses TRBV5-4 and TRBJ1-6, with D possibly matching TRBD1 (5 bases). The CDR3 consists of 12 residues. Germline V gene data show CDR1 as SGHNT and CDR2 as YYREEE (reference sequence). V lost 3 bases and J lost 7, with 5 bases in between. CDR3 sequence reads: CASSSGNSPLHF. The CDR3 nucleotides read TGTGCCAGCAGCTCAGGGAATTCACCCCTCCACTTT.

This clone was counted once. The chain links TRBV9 to TRBJ2-2; a weak D match, TRBD2 (6 bases). Germline V CDR1 and CDR2: SGDLS, YYNGEE. The CDR3 is made up of 12 amino acids. V gave up 4 bases and J gave up 11 bases, with 12 bases separating them. DNA of the CDR3: TGTGCCAGCAGCCGCGGGACTCCCGAGCTGTTTTTT. Its protein product is CASSRGTPELFF.

The J gene is TRBJ2-1, the V gene TRBV9; D ambiguous. Trimming shortened V by 1 base and J by 5 bases, and 10 bases separated the two germline ends. The germline V gene encodes CDR1 SGDLS and CDR2 YYNGEE. This CDR3 has 14 amino acids. CDR3 protein: CASSVSVTDNEQFF. DNA for the CDR3: TGTGCCAGCAGCGTATCGGTTACCGACAATGAGCAGTTCTTC.

The chain uses TRBV6-2 or TRBV6-3 and TRBJ1-4, with a possible D match to TRBD1 (5 bases). Germline CDR1 MNHEY, CDR2 SVGEGT. V lost 5 bases, J lost 6 bases, and 13 bases lay in between. CDR3 length: 14 amino acids. The CDR3 here is CASSPPGWDEKLFF. The DNA for the CDR3 is TGTGCCAGCAGTCCCCCAGGGTGGGATGAAAAACTGTTTTTT.

V usage is TRBV5-1 and J usage is TRBJ2-3; 7 nucleotides line up with TRBD2. The J segment lost 2 bases and the V segment lost 4 bases, leaving 7 bases of the junction unmatched. Germline V CDR1 and CDR2: SGHRS, YFSETQ. The CDR3 has 15 amino acids. The CDR3 coding sequence is TGCGCCAGCAGCCCCCCTAGCGGCACCACAGATACGCAGTATTTT. Its translation: CASSPPSGTTDTQYF.

This chain joins TRBV18 and TRBJ1-5; unclear D gene. Germline CDR1 KGHSH, CDR2 LQKENI. V was cut by 2 bases and J by 6 bases, with 11 bases left in between. There are 14 residues in the CDR3. The chain's CDR3 is CASSPEGVGQPQHF. Here the CDR3 DNA reads TGTGCCAGCTCACCAGAGGGAGTAGGTCAGCCCCAGCATTTT. The variable domain in full, completed from reference TRBV18 and TRBJ1-5, reads NAGVMQNPRHLVRRRGQEARLRCSPMKGHSHVYWYRQLPEEGLKFMVYLQKENIIDESGMPKERFSAEFPKEGPSILRIQQVVRGDSAAYFCASSPEGVGQPQHFGDGTRLSIL.